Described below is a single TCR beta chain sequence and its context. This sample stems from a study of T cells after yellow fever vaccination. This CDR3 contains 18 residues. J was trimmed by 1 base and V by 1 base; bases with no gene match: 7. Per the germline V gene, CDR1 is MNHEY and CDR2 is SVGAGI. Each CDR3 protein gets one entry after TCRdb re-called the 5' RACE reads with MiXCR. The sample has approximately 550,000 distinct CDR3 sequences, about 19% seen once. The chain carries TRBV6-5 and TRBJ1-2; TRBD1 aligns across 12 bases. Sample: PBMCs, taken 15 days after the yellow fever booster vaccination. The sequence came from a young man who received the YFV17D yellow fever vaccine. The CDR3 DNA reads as TGTGCCAGCAGTTACTTCCCCGGGGACAGGGGGCATAACTATGGCTACACCTTC. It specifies CASSYFPGDRGHNYGYTF.